This T cell receptor (beta chain) is drawn from a study of OX40 agonist ivuxolimab in advanced cancers. Study as a whole: Males comprised around 80% of the group, whose mean age was 60 years (range about 20 to 85).

Here immunoSEQ multiplex PCR was the method, and the copy in TCRdb shows in-frame clones only, minus some. The sample contains approximately 75,000 clones, roughly 90% of which appear only once. Patients who had autoimmune disease history or got systemic immunosuppression were left out. This clonotype was sampled from an adult with an advanced solid tumor such as melanoma, head and neck, liver or kidney cancer. The sequencing here drew on CD4+ or CD8+ T cells sorted from blood, taken in a trial of the OX40 agonist ivuxolimab.

The CDR3 nucleotides read TGTGCCAGTAGCCCCCTCGGTATCCAGTTAGGGGAGACCCAGTACTTC. This gives the protein CASSPLGIQLGETQYF. The J gene is TRBJ2-5, the V gene TRBV19; D remains ambiguous. V lost 6 bases and J lost 5, with 22 bases in between. CDR1 is LNHDA, CDR2 SQIVND, per germline (reference sequence). The CDR3 runs 16 residues.